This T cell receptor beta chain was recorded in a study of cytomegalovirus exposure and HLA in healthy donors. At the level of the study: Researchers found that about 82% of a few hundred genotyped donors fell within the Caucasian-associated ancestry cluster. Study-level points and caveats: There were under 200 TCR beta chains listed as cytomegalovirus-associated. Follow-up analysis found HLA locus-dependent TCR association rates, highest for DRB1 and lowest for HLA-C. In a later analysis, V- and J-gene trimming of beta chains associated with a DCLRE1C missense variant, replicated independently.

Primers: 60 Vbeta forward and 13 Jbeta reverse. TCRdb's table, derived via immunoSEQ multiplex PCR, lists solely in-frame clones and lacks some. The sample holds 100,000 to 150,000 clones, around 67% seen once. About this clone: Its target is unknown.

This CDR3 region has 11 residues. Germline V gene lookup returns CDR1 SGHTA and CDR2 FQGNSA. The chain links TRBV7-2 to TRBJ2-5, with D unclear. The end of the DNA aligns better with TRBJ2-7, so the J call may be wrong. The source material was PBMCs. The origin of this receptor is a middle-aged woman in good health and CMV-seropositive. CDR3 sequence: CASSRGYEQYF. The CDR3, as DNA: TGTGCCAGCAGCCGAGGCTACGAGCAGTACTTC.